The rows below give T cell receptor beta chains drawn from one sample of a study of Graves' ophthalmopathy and Graves' hyperthyroidism. One entry per CDR3 protein results from TCRdb running MiXCR on the multiplex PCR reads. The sample holds hundreds of thousands of distinct CDR3 sequences; 35% to 45% are singletons and the top ten take 3% to 3.5%. What was sequenced was peripheral blood. Source of these receptors: an adult man with Graves' ophthalmopathy. The CDR3 runs from the conserved cysteine through the conserved F or W. The D gene is left open where the match is weak. Not every row has a clone size; where given, it reads once, few, many or a size class.

D gene	clone size	V gene	J gene	CDR3 DNA	CDR3 protein
NA	NA	TRBV2	TRBJ1-4	TGTGCCAGCAGCGGACTCCCGGCGGGCTCCGGAAAACTGTTTTTT	CASSGLPAGSGKLFF
NA	NA	TRBV12-5	TRBJ1-2	TGTGCTAGTGGTTTGGGGGGGACGGGGCACGGCTACACCTTC	CASGLGGTGHGYTF
NA	once	TRBV24-1	TRBJ2-3	TGTGCCACCCGTGAAGAGGGGGTTATGGCAGATACGCAGTATTTT	CATREEGVMADTQYF
NA	few	TRBV6-6	TRBJ1-2	TGTGCCAGCAGCGAAACCGGGAAGAACTATGGCTACACCTTC	CASSETGKNYGYTF
TRBD1	NA	TRBV7-9	TRBJ2-7	TGTGCCAGCGGCCCGGACAGGGAGCGGGCCGAGCAGTACTTC	CASGPDRERAEQYF
TRBD1	NA	TRBV7-2	TRBJ1-1	TGTGCCAGCAGCTCATATCGTGGACAGGGGGCGACGTCTTTCTTT	CASSSYRGQGATSFF
NA	few	TRBV5-4	TRBJ2-2	TGTGCCAGCAGCTTAGCGCTCCGTTACACCGGGGAGCTGTTTTTT	CASSLALRYTGELFF
TRBD1	NA	TRBV10-3	TRBJ1-1	TGTGCCATCAGTGCCGGGACAGCTAACACTGAAGCTTTCTTT	CAISAGTANTEAFF
NA	few	TRBV4-3	TRBJ2-7	TGCGCCAGCAGCCCAGCGGGCCCTCCTAAGCACGAGCAGTACTTC	CASSPAGPPKHEQYF
TRBD2	NA	TRBV6-2/TRBV6-3	TRBJ2-5	TGTGCCAGCAGTATATCGGGGGGTCTCCAAGAGACCCAGTACTTC	CASSISGGLQETQYF
NA	few	TRBV5-8	TRBJ2-2	TGTGCCAGCAGCATCGGCCCCGCGGAGCTGTTTTTT	CASSIGPAELFF
TRBD1	NA	TRBV10-3	TRBJ1-5	TGTGCCATCGGAGGTCCAGGACAGGGGGCTTATCAGCCCCAGCATTTT	CAIGGPGQGAYQPQHF
TRBD2	NA	TRBV25-1	TRBJ2-5	TGTGCCAGCAGTGCAACGAGGGGAGGGCCGGGGGAGACCCAGTACTTC	CASSATRGGPGETQYF
NA	NA	TRBV29-1	TRBJ1-3	TGCAGCGTTGGGGGGGATGGAAACACCATATATTTT	CSVGGDGNTIYF
NA	many	TRBV20-1	TRBJ2-5	TGCAGTGCTAGAGTATCGGGTGGGGAGACCCAGTACTTC	CSARVSGGETQYF
NA	many	TRBV9	TRBJ1-1	TGTGCCAGCAGCGTAGGAGGGTCGGGGTGGGGCACTGAAGCTTTCTTT	CASSVGGSGWGTEAFF
NA	once	TRBV19	TRBJ2-7	TGTGCCAGTAGTAAAGGGACAGGACTAGCGTGGGAGCAGTACTTC	CASSKGTGLAWEQYF
TRBD1	few	TRBV5-6	TRBJ1-2	TGTGCCAGCAGCTTGGAACCTATCGGGACAGGGAACTATGGCTACACCTTC	CASSLEPIGTGNYGYTF
NA	many	TRBV2	TRBJ1-3	TGTGCCAGCAGTCAGTTCTCTGGAAACACCATATATTTT	CASSQFSGNTIYF
NA	few	TRBV6-6	TRBJ1-2	TGTGCCAGCAGCTTTGACGTAACTAACTATGGCTACACCTTC	CASSFDVTNYGYTF
TRBD1	many	TRBV20-1	TRBJ2-5	TGCAGTGCTAGAGATTGGAACAGGGGAGAGACCCAGTACTTC	CSARDWNRGETQYF
NA	few	TRBV12-5	TRBJ1-5	TGTGCTAGTGGTTTGAGTCAGGGTTTTCGCAATCAGCCCCAGCATTTT	CASGLSQGFRNQPQHF
NA	few	TRBV6-5	TRBJ1-3	TGTGCCAGCAGCGAAACCGGGACACTAGGAAACACCATATATTTT	CASSETGTLGNTIYF
TRBD1	many	TRBV7-9	TRBJ1-1	TGTGCCAGCAGCATCAGGGGGGTGAGCGTGAACACTGAAGCTTTCTTT	CASSIRGVSVNTEAFF
NA	many	TRBV24-1	TRBJ1-5	TGTGCCACCAGTGGCCACCAATTCCAGCCCCAGCATTTT	CATSGHQFQPQHF
TRBD2	NA	TRBV5-1	TRBJ2-5	TGCGCCAGCAGCCCCCCGGGGACTAGCATGGAGACCCAGTACTTC	CASSPPGTSMETQYF
NA	NA	TRBV2	TRBJ2-2	TGTGCCAGCAGTGAATCTAGCGGGGAGCTGTTTTTT	CASSESSGELFF
NA	many	TRBV5-8	TRBJ2-5	TGTGCCAGCAGCTTGAAGGGGGAAGAGACCCAGTACTTC	CASSLKGEETQYF
NA	NA	TRBV20-1	TRBJ1-4	TGCAGTGCTAGAGGTGACGCAAAACTGTTTTTT	CSARGDAKLFF
NA	NA	TRBV20-1	TRBJ2-3	TGCAGTGCTAGAGCAGGGGCTTCACTCCAGGGTACGCAGTATTTT	CSARAGASLQGTQYF
NA	NA	TRBV12-3/TRBV12-4	TRBJ1-2	TGTGCCAGCAGCATGATGCGGGCCTCTGACTATGGCTACACCTTC	CASSMMRASDYGYTF
TRBD1	NA	TRBV29-1	TRBJ1-2	TGCAGCGTTGAAGTTGGACAGGGAAATAACTATGGCTACACCTTC	CSVEVGQGNNYGYTF
TRBD1	NA	TRBV25-1	TRBJ2-5	TGTGCCAGCAGTGGTTCTCGACAGGGAGCGGAGACCCAGTACTTC	CASSGSRQGAETQYF
TRBD1	many	TRBV6-6	TRBJ1-5	TGTGCCAGCAGTCCGCAGGGGGCCGATCAGCCCCAGCATTTT	CASSPQGADQPQHF
NA	NA	TRBV5-4	TRBJ2-6	TGTGCCAGCAGCACTGGGGTAGGAGGGGCCAACGTCCTGACTTTC	CASSTGVGGANVLTF
NA	NA	TRBV27	TRBJ2-7	TGTGCCAGCAGTTTAAGACACTCCTACGAGCAGTACTTC	CASSLRHSYEQYF
NA	many	TRBV19	TRBJ1-1	TGTGCCAGTAGTATTTACGGGAATGAAGCTTTCTTT	CASSIYGNEAFF
NA	NA	TRBV9	TRBJ2-7	TGTGCCAGCAGTTACGACCATTCCTACGAGCAGTACTTC	CASSYDHSYEQYF
NA	many	TRBV7-9	TRBJ1-4	TGTGCCAGCAGCTTTAAGGAGGAAGAAAAACTGTTTTTT	CASSFKEEEKLFF
NA	many	TRBV15	TRBJ1-5	TGTGCCACCAGCCGCGGAGGCCAGATTAATCAGCCCCAGCATTTT	CATSRGGQINQPQHF
TRBD1	many	TRBV19	TRBJ1-6	TGTGCCAGTGCGGACAGGCAAATCTATAATTCACCCCTCCACTTT	CASADRQIYNSPLHF
TRBD1	many	TRBV19	TRBJ1-2	TGTGCCAGTAGTGGGACAGGACAACCCTATGGCTACACCTTC	CASSGTGQPYGYTF
NA	many	TRBV12-3/TRBV12-4	TRBJ2-6	TGTGCCAGCAGTTCCTCATCGGTAGGGGCCAACGTCCTGACTTTC	CASSSSSVGANVLTF
NA	many	TRBV29-1	TRBJ2-7	TGCAGCGTCACCCTTGGAGGCAGGGCCTACGAGCAGTACTTC	CSVTLGGRAYEQYF
TRBD1	NA	TRBV10-2	TRBJ2-4	TGCGCCAGCAGTGAGCAACCGACAGGGATCGGAAACATTCAGTACTTC	CASSEQPTGIGNIQYF
TRBD2	many	TRBV7-9	TRBJ2-7	TGTGCCAGCAGCTTTTCGGGGGGCGAGCAGTACTTC	CASSFSGGEQYF
TRBD1	NA	TRBV7-2	TRBJ1-1	TGTGCCAGCTCACCTACGACAGGGCCGAACACTGAAGCTTTCTTT	CASSPTTGPNTEAFF
TRBD1	many	TRBV9	TRBJ1-1	TGTGCCAGCAGCGTAGACGGGACAGAGAACACTGAAGCTTTCTTT	CASSVDGTENTEAFF
TRBD1	NA	TRBV25-1	TRBJ1-2	TGTGCCAGCAGTGGAGGGGGCCTCGTCCACTACACCTTC	CASSGGGLVHYTF
NA	NA	TRBV25-1	TRBJ1-2	TGTGCCAGCAGTTCACAAAAGGGCCCGGGGGTTTTCGGCCACACCTTC	CASSSQKGPGVFGHTF
NA	many	TRBV5-8	TRBJ1-2	TGTGCCAGCAGCTTGGAACCCTATGGCTACACCTTC	CASSLEPYGYTF
TRBD1	many	TRBV7-9	TRBJ1-1	TGTGCCAGCAGCTTAGTGTCAGGGGGCATGAACACTGAAGCTTTCTTT	CASSLVSGGMNTEAFF
NA	many	TRBV7-8	TRBJ2-7	TGTGCCAGCACGGCCGGTCGGGACCAGAGGAACGAGCAGTACTTC	CASTAGRDQRNEQYF
NA	few	TRBV5-1	TRBJ2-2	TGCGCCAGCAGCTTGGTAGTCTGGGATACGAACACCGGGGAGCTGTTTTTT	CASSLVVWDTNTGELFF
TRBD1	once	TRBV2	TRBJ2-5	TGTGCCAGCAGCCCCAGGACAGGGGGCCACGAGACCCAGTACTTC	CASSPRTGGHETQYF
NA	few	TRBV12-5	TRBJ1-6	TGTGCTAGTGGACCTGGGGGGGGCGGCTCACCCCTCCACTTT	CASGPGGGGSPLHF
TRBD2	NA	TRBV29-1	TRBJ2-5	TGCAGCGTTGGACTAGCGGTCCAACAAGAGACCCAGTACTTC	CSVGLAVQQETQYF